The T cell receptor (beta chain) under discussion was sequenced for a study of control samples from healthy donors and cancer patients. Produced via immunoSEQ multiplex PCR; TCRdb's table is partial and in-frame only. The data contain about 150,000 clones, about 91% of them singletons. The V and J ends lost 0 bases and 4 bases, in that order; junction bases with no gene match: 3. The CDR3 runs 16 residues. Germline V gives CDR1 LGHDT, CDR2 YNNKEL (reference sequence). The clonotype originates from a woman between 35 and 50 years old in good health. The specimen was blood. This chain links TRBV3-1 (or the pseudogene TRBV3-2) with TRBJ2-1; TRBD2 matches at 10 bases. This chain's CDR3 is CASSQEVAGGYNEQFF. In nucleotides, the CDR3 is TGTGCCAGCAGCCAAGAGGTAGCGGGGGGATACAATGAGCAGTTCTTC.